Listed below are T cell receptor beta chains from one sample, sequenced in a study of CD8+ T cells in alopecia areata. Using immunoSEQ multiplex PCR, the repertoire was profiled, and TCRdb retains in-frame clones only, with some absent. Here the sample spans 110,000 to 150,000 clones, about 60% being singletons. The sequenced sample was CD4+ T cells sorted from blood, obtained at week 0. The receptors come from a human donor with alopecia areata. The CDR3 runs from the conserved cysteine through the conserved F or W. The D gene is left open where the match is weak. Some rows have no size entry. The others give once, few or many, or a class for an expanded clone.

J gene: TRBJ1-6
clone size: -
D gene: -
V gene: TRBV30
CDR3 DNA: TGTGCCTGGAGTGTAAGTTCACCCCTCCACTTT
CDR3 protein: CAWSVSSPLHF

J gene: TRBJ1-1
clone size: -
D gene: -
V gene: TRBV29-1
CDR3 DNA: TGCAGCGTTGAAAGGGAGAACACTGAAGCTTTCTTT
CDR3 protein: CSVERENTEAFF

J gene: TRBJ2-1
clone size: -
D gene: -
V gene: TRBV11-3
CDR3 DNA: TGTGCCAGCAGCTCTCGGGGGACCTCCTACAATGAGCAGTTCTTC
CDR3 protein: CASSSRGTSYNEQFF

J gene: TRBJ2-7
clone size: -
D gene: TRBD1
V gene: TRBV7-9
CDR3 DNA: TGTGCCAGCAGCTTGGGCAGGGGGCCCTACGAGCAGTACTTC
CDR3 protein: CASSLGRGPYEQYF

J gene: TRBJ2-5
clone size: few
D gene: TRBD2
V gene: TRBV2
CDR3 DNA: TGTGCCAGCAGTGGACTAGCGGGGGTACAAGAGACCCAGTACTTC
CDR3 protein: CASSGLAGVQETQYF

J gene: TRBJ2-7
clone size: -
D gene: -
V gene: TRBV25-1
CDR3 DNA: TGTGCCAGCAGAGCGGCCTCCCTCTTTGAGCAGTACTTC
CDR3 protein: CASRAASLFEQYF

J gene: TRBJ2-1
clone size: -
D gene: TRBD1
V gene: TRBV10-3
CDR3 DNA: TGTGCCATCCGGGGGACAGGGATTTACAATGAGCAGTTCTTC
CDR3 protein: CAIRGTGIYNEQFF

J gene: TRBJ1-2
clone size: few
D gene: TRBD1
V gene: TRBV7-2
CDR3 DNA: TGTGCCAGCAGCTTCTTCGACAGGGACGGCTACACCTTC
CDR3 protein: CASSFFDRDGYTF

J gene: TRBJ2-3
clone size: -
D gene: -
V gene: TRBV5-1
CDR3 DNA: TGCGCCAGCAGCCCTACGACTGGCACAGATACGCAGTATTTT
CDR3 protein: CASSPTTGTDTQYF

J gene: TRBJ1-2
clone size: -
D gene: -
V gene: TRBV30
CDR3 DNA: TGTGCCTGGAGTCTCAGCGTCGATGGCTACACCTTC
CDR3 protein: CAWSLSVDGYTF

J gene: TRBJ2-5
clone size: few
D gene: -
V gene: TRBV7-2
CDR3 DNA: TGTGCCAGCAGCCCTTCGGCGGGGGAGACCCAGTACTTC
CDR3 protein: CASSPSAGETQYF